Below are 27 T cell receptor beta chains sequenced from a single sample in a study of cytomegalovirus exposure and HLA in healthy donors. The PCR contained 60 Vbeta and 13 Jbeta primers. TCRdb keeps only in-frame clones here, not all; method: immunoSEQ multiplex PCR. The profile shows 100,000 to 120,000 clones, 65% to 80% of them singletons. The sample was PBMCs. Source of these receptors: a man aged 25 to 40 in good health and CMV-seropositive.

Many counts were recorded for this clone. V gene TRBV2 combines with J gene TRBJ2-3, with TRBD2 as a possible D gene (7 bases). V dropped 6 bases and J dropped 6 bases, with 16 bases sitting between them. In germline, CDR1 is SNHLY, CDR2 FYNNEI. The CDR3 consists of 14 residues. CDR3 DNA: TGTGCCAGCAGCGTCCTAAGGGGGGGGGATACGCAGTATTTT. This codes for CASSVLRGGDTQYF.

This clone was detected only once. The chain carries TRBV10-3 and TRBJ2-1; 12 positions agree with TRBD2. This CDR3 region has 14 residues. V shed 6 bases and J 6 bases; nucleotides not matched to a gene: 3. Germline V gene lookup returns CDR1 ENHRY and CDR2 SYGVKD. The CDR3 sequence: CAISPGLAGNEQFF. The CDR3 DNA is TGTGCCATCAGCCCGGGACTAGCGGGCAATGAGCAGTTCTTC.

This sequence joins TRBV10-3 and TRBJ1-1; D is possibly TRBD1 (5 bases). In germline, CDR1 is ENHRY, CDR2 SYGVKD. V was cut by 5 bases and J by 1 base, with 14 bases left in between. The CDR3 consists of 15 residues. In DNA, the CDR3 is TGTGCCATCAGTCCGGCCATAGGGGAGAACACTGAAGCTTTCTTT. Protein: CAISPAIGENTEAFF.

CDR3: CASSLALPSYEQYF. In DNA form, the CDR3 reads TGTGCCAGCAGTTTGGCTCTTCCCTCCTACGAGCAGTACTTC. V and J are TRBV6-5 and TRBJ2-7; D is unclear. Germline lookup yields CDR1 MNHEY and CDR2 SVGAGI. Trimming left V 4 bases short and J 0 bases short, with 10 bases between. CDR3 length: 14 amino acids.

The chain uses TRBV27 and TRBJ1-2; no clear D. CDR1 is MNHEY and CDR2 is SMNVEV in the germline V gene (reference sequence). V was clipped by 4 bases and J by 9 bases, with 24 bases between them. This CDR3 region has 16 residues. The CDR3 reads CASSSQNPGSSRSYTF. In DNA form, the CDR3 reads TGTGCCAGCAGTTCCCAGAACCCGGGAAGCTCGAGGAGCTACACCTTC.

This clone has just one count. The genes are TRBV5-1 and TRBJ2-1; TRBD1 aligns across 7 bases. This CDR3 contains 13 residues. The V and J ends lost 3 bases and 7 bases, in that order; junction bases with no gene match: 4. Germline CDR1 and CDR2: SGHRS and YFSETQ. The CDR3 spells CASSWGQTNEQFF. The CDR3 DNA follows: TGCGCCAGCAGCTGGGGACAGACAAATGAGCAGTTCTTC.

This sequence joins TRBV20-1 and TRBJ1-2; a weak D match, TRBD1 (5 bases). V was shortened by 4 bases and J by 8 bases, with 11 bases between the two germline ends. From germline, CDR1 is DFQATT and CDR2 SNEGSKA (reference sequence). The CDR3 contains 11 residues. The CDR3 loop is CSATPAGGYTF. In nucleotides, the CDR3 is TGCAGTGCTACTCCGGCAGGGGGCTACACCTTC.

This chain joins TRBV18 and TRBJ2-4, with 11 bases identical to TRBD1. The germline CDR1 and CDR2 sequences are KGHSH and LQKENI. V gave up 5 bases and J gave up 6 bases; unmatched junction bases: 6. This CDR3 is 15 amino acids long. The CDR3: CASSSTGTGGNIQYF. In DNA, the CDR3 is TGTGCCAGCTCATCAACCGGGACAGGGGGAAACATTCAGTACTTC.

The rearrangement links TRBV5-1 to TRBJ2-1; 11 nucleotides agree with TRBD2. CDR3 length: 16 amino acids. V lost 4 bases to trimming and J lost 6 bases; unmatched junction nucleotides: 9. Per germline, CDR1 SGHRS and CDR2 YFSETQ. Here the CDR3 DNA reads TGCGCCAGCAGCCAGGGGGGTAGCGGGGGGGCCAATGAGCAGTTCTTC. This translates into CASSQGGSGGANEQFF.

The chain links TRBV11-3 to TRBJ1-1, with 8 bases fitting TRBD1. The CDR3 extends over 14 amino acids. Germline V gene data show CDR1 as SGHNT and CDR2 as YENEEA. With 6 bases clipped from V and 2 bases from J, the junction kept 5 bases outside the gene matches. CDR3 sequence: CASSQQGGNTEAFF. CDR3 sequence (DNA): TGTGCCAGCAGTCAACAGGGGGGAAACACTGAAGCTTTCTTT.

V usage is TRBV2 and J usage is TRBJ2-7, with D maybe TRBD1 (6 bases). With the DNA end fitting TRBJ2-5 better, the J assignment may be wrong. There are 13 residues in the CDR3. The germline CDR1 and CDR2 sequences are SNHLY and FYNNEI. The CDR3 is CASSGRGRETQYF. CDR3 nucleotide sequence: TGTGCCAGCAGTGGCAGGGGCAGGGAGACCCAGTACTTC.

The chain employs TRBV19 and TRBJ2-7; 10 bases map to TRBD1. The V gene end was trimmed by 4 bases and the J gene end by 4 bases; junction bases not matched to a gene: 4. Per germline, CDR1 LNHDA and CDR2 SQIVND (reference sequence). The CDR3 length is 14 residues. CDR3 region: CASSKTGGFYEQYF. CDR3 nucleotides: TGTGCCAGTAGTAAGACAGGGGGCTTTTACGAGCAGTACTTC.

The V gene is TRBV5-6, the J gene TRBJ1-3; D remains unclear. The V gene lost 2 bases and the J gene lost 5 bases, with 8 bases spanning the gap. This CDR3 spans 13 amino acids. Per the germline V gene, CDR1 is SGHDT and CDR2 is YYEEEE. The CDR3 here is CASSFGGRNTIYF. The CDR3 DNA follows: TGTGCCAGCAGCTTTGGCGGGAGAAACACCATATATTTT.

The chain joins TRBV19 to TRBJ2-7; D remains ambiguous. In germline, CDR1 is LNHDA, CDR2 SQIVND (reference sequence). V dropped 8 bases and J dropped 0 bases, with 5 bases sitting between them. The CDR3 spans 11 residues. The CDR3 DNA is TGTGCCAGTTCAGACTCCTACGAGCAGTACTTC. It yields the protein CASSDSYEQYF.

J is TRBJ2-7 and V is TRBV2, with 12 nucleotides matching TRBD1. V lost 3 bases, J lost 5 bases, and 14 bases stayed unmatched. CDR1 and CDR2 (germline): SNHLY, FYNNEI. The CDR3 is made up of 18 amino acids. The CDR3: CASSDPGQGAYWIHEQYF. CDR3 sequence (DNA): TGTGCCAGCAGTGACCCGGGACAGGGGGCGTATTGGATACACGAGCAGTACTTC.

The chain has TRBV7-9 and TRBJ1-1, with a possible D match to TRBD1 (5 bases). The V gene lost 1 base and the J gene lost 1 base, with 10 bases spanning the gap. The germline V gene encodes CDR1 SEHNR and CDR2 FQNEAQ (reference sequence). This CDR3 region has 15 residues. The CDR3 is CASSLVPRENTEAFF. The CDR3, as DNA: TGTGCCAGCAGCTTAGTTCCCAGGGAGAACACTGAAGCTTTCTTT.

V usage is TRBV29-1 and J usage is TRBJ2-7; D unclear. Trimming shortened V by 2 bases and J by 1 base, and 9 bases separated the two germline ends. The CDR3 length is 13 residues. In germline, CDR1 is SQVTM, CDR2 ANQGSEA. CDR3 residues: CSVESPSSYEQYF. The CDR3 DNA is TGCAGCGTTGAATCCCCGTCGTCCTACGAGCAGTACTTC.

This clone appeared a single time. The gene calls are TRBV5-1 and TRBJ2-7, with TRBD2 matching over 14 bases. Germline trimming cut 1 base from V and 0 bases from J; bases unmatched to any gene: 6. This CDR3 has 18 amino acids. CDR1 is SGHRS and CDR2 is YFSETQ in the germline V gene. The CDR3 loop reads CASSLQTSGGVDSYEQYF. CDR3 bases: TGCGCCAGCAGCTTGCAGACTAGCGGGGGGGTTGACTCCTACGAGCAGTACTTC.

The rearrangement uses TRBV5-6 and TRBJ2-3, with D perhaps matching TRBD2 (6 bases). CDR1 and CDR2 from the germline V gene are SGHDT and YYEEEE. This CDR3 has 13 amino acids. V was trimmed by 1 base and J by 8 bases, leaving 11 bases between them. CDR3 loop: CASSLRRAGTQYF. CDR3 sequence (DNA): TGTGCCAGCAGCTTGAGGAGAGCGGGTACGCAGTATTTT.

The V gene is TRBV7-2, the J gene TRBJ1-2; the match to TRBD1 covers 8 bases. The length of the CDR3 is 14 residues. The V gene end was trimmed by 3 bases and the J gene end by 3 bases; junction bases not matched to a gene: 3. Germline loops: CDR1 SGHTA, CDR2 FQGNSA. The CDR3 here is CASSLDREDYGYTF. The CDR3 DNA reads as TGTGCCAGCAGCTTGGACAGGGAGGACTATGGCTACACCTTC.

This clone has only one observation. This rearrangement joins TRBV6-5 to TRBJ2-7; TRBD1 is a possible D gene (5 bases). The V gene lost 6 bases and the J gene lost 3 bases, with 18 bases spanning the gap. CDR3 size: 15 residues. The germline gives CDR1 MNHEY, CDR2 SVGAGI. The CDR3 sequence is CASSTLWGRHYEQYF. Written as DNA, the CDR3 is TGTGCCAGCAGCACTCTATGGGGCCGACACTACGAGCAGTACTTC.

The rearrangement uses TRBV5-6 and TRBJ2-1, with 8 bases lining up with TRBD2. V lost 4 bases, J lost 5 bases, and 8 bases stayed unmatched. The CDR3 has 15 residues. Germline V gene sequence: CDR1 SGHDT, CDR2 YYEEEE. CDR3 DNA sequence: TGTGCCAGCAGCCCGGGGCGGGGGGCAAACAATGAGCAGTTCTTC. It specifies CASSPGRGANNEQFF.

This chain links TRBV7-8 with TRBJ1-6; tentative D call: TRBD1 (5 bases). CDR1 is SGHVS and CDR2 is FQNEAQ in the germline V gene. V shed 5 bases and J shed 4 bases, with 15 bases lying between them. The CDR3 covers 16 residues. The CDR3 sequence is CASSLRGPGYNSPLHF. The CDR3 DNA follows: TGTGCCAGCAGCCTTAGGGGCCCAGGATATAATTCACCCCTCCACTTT. Complete variable domain (other parts from reference TRBV7-8 and TRBJ1-6): GAGVSQSPRYKVAKRGQDVALRCDPISGHVSLFWYQQALGQGPEFLTYFQNEAQLDKSGLPSDRFFAERPEGSVSTLKIQRTQQEDSAVYLCASSLRGPGYNSPLHFGNGTRLTVT.

The chain recombines TRBV11-3 with TRBJ2-7; D is perhaps TRBD1 (6 bases). This CDR3 comprises 15 residues. CDR1 and CDR2 from the germline V gene are SGHNT and YENEEA. Trimming removed 1 base at V and 2 bases at J, with 12 bases between. CDR3 nucleotide sequence: TGTGCCAGCAGCTTAGGACAAGGACAGACCTACGAGCAGTACTTC. It is translated as CASSLGQGQTYEQYF.

The V gene is TRBV5-8, the J gene TRBJ1-4, with a weak D call TRBD1 (6 bases). Germline assignment: CDR1 SGHTS and CDR2 YDEGEE. Trimming took off 6 bases at V and 3 bases at J, with 24 bases between the two ends. The CDR3 loop spans 18 amino acids. CDR3 DNA sequence: TGTGCCAGCAACCTATACTCGGGGGGCGCGACGGCTAATGAAAAACTGTTTTTT. Its translation: CASNLYSGGATANEKLFF. Together with reference TRBV5-8 and TRBJ1-4, the CDR3 gives the full variable domain: EAGVTQSPTHLIKTRGQQATLRCSPISGHTSVYWYQQALGLGLQFLLWYDEGEERNRGNFPPRFSGRQFPNYSSELNVNALELEDSALYLCASNLYSGGATANEKLFFGSGTQLSVL.

This chain joins TRBV27 and TRBJ2-7; 9 bases align to TRBD1. CDR1 is MNHEY, CDR2 SMNVEV, per germline (reference sequence). V trimming: 5 bases; J trimming: 3 bases; junction bases outside the gene matches: 11. The CDR3 extends over 16 amino acids. CDR3 sequence (DNA): TGTGCCAGCAGTCTTTACCCCGGGACAGGGTACTACGAGCAGTACTTC. Encoded protein: CASSLYPGTGYYEQYF.

The rearrangement uses TRBV2 and TRBJ2-1, with 8 bases that match TRBD1. The germline CDR1 and CDR2 sequences are SNHLY and FYNNEI. The V gene end was trimmed by 5 bases and the J gene end by 5 bases; junction bases not matched to a gene: 8. This CDR3 has 15 residues. The CDR3 here is CASSIPTGADNEQFF. The CDR3 region has the DNA TGTGCCAGCAGTATTCCGACAGGGGCCGACAATGAGCAGTTCTTC.